The sequence of this TCR beta chain was determined in a study of T cell changes during pregnancy in multiple sclerosis. The data were produced by immunoSEQ multiplex PCR, yet TCRdb's version contains in-frame clones alone and is incomplete. The sample has more than 70,000 clones; approximately 92% are singletons. The junction had 10 bases not matched to a gene; V was cut back by 6 bases and J by 2 bases. This CDR3 has 16 residues. The germline V gene has CDR1 SNHLY and CDR2 FYNNEI. The sample consisted of peripheral blood, taken before pregnancy. V usage is TRBV2 and J usage is TRBJ2-5; 9 bases fit TRBD2. This clonotype was sampled from a female donor with multiple sclerosis, enrolled in a pregnancy study. CDR3 nucleotides: TGTGCCAGCAGCTTAGCGGGAGATGACCTACAAGAGACCCAGTACTTC. It encodes CASSLAGDDLQETQYF.